Listed below are T cell receptor beta chains from one sample, sequenced in a study of response to subunit inactivated influenza vaccine. In TCRdb, the RT-PCR reads were re-called with MiXCR into one record per CDR3 protein. The data contain about 570,000 distinct CDR3 sequences, roughly 10% of them singletons. This sample was shared with a second study, whose subject was T cells expressing NK-cell markers.

The source was PBMCs from blood, collected on the day of vaccination. These receptor sequences come from a man in his fifties who received an inactivated influenza vaccine. The CDR3 runs from the conserved cysteine through the conserved F or W. Each record gives: V gene, D gene, clone size, J gene, CDR3 DNA, CDR3 protein. The D gene is left open where the match is weak. Clone sizes are given selectively: once, few, many, or a class where the clone is expanded.

V gene: TRBV18; D gene: .; clone size: many; J gene: TRBJ2-7; CDR3 DNA: TGTGCCAGCTCACGAGCGGAGAGGGGAGGCGAGCAGTACTTC; CDR3 protein: CASSRAERGGEQYF
V gene: TRBV27; D gene: .; clone size: few; J gene: TRBJ2-3; CDR3 DNA: TGTGCCAGCAGCCGACTACCCAGGGATACGCAGTATTTT; CDR3 protein: CASSRLPRDTQYF
V gene: TRBV6-2/TRBV6-3; D gene: TRBD1; clone size: few; J gene: TRBJ1-5; CDR3 DNA: TGTGCCAGCCGACCAGGGGGGCGCGAGGGTCAGCCCCAGCATTTT; CDR3 protein: CASRPGGREGQPQHF
V gene: TRBV6-5; D gene: .; clone size: few; J gene: TRBJ1-1; CDR3 DNA: TGTGCCAGCAGTGGCAGCGGAGGAGCTTTCTTT; CDR3 protein: CASSGSGGAFF
V gene: TRBV6-1; D gene: TRBD1; clone size: few; J gene: TRBJ2-7; CDR3 DNA: TGTGCCAGCAGCAAGACAGGGACCTACGAGCAGTACTTC; CDR3 protein: CASSKTGTYEQYF
V gene: TRBV5-1; D gene: TRBD2; clone size: few; J gene: TRBJ2-3; CDR3 DNA: TGCGCCAGCAGCTTCCGCGGGGGGGCCCCAGATACGCAGTATTTT; CDR3 protein: CASSFRGGAPDTQYF
V gene: TRBV20-1; D gene: .; clone size: few; J gene: TRBJ1-2; CDR3 DNA: TGCAGTGCTAGACCCAGGGCTAACTATGGCTACACCTTC; CDR3 protein: CSARPRANYGYTF
V gene: TRBV6-6; D gene: TRBD1; clone size: few; J gene: TRBJ2-7; CDR3 DNA: TGTTTAGCAGTCGGGACAGGAGGCGAGCAGTACTTC; CDR3 protein: CLAVGTGGEQYF
V gene: TRBV10-3; D gene: .; clone size: many; J gene: TRBJ2-1; CDR3 DNA: TGTGCCATCAGTGCCAACCGGGAAGCAAATGAGCAGTTCTTC; CDR3 protein: CAISANREANEQFF
V gene: TRBV4-3; D gene: TRBD2; clone size: .; J gene: TRBJ2-5; CDR3 DNA: TGCGCCAGCAGCCAACGACTAGCGGGAGGAACAAACACAGAGACCCAGTACTTC; CDR3 protein: CASSQRLAGGTNTETQYF
V gene: TRBV4-2; D gene: TRBD2; clone size: many; J gene: TRBJ2-1; CDR3 DNA: TGTGCCAGCAGCCAACCCCTAGCGGGAGGGGGCAATGAGCAGTTCTTC; CDR3 protein: CASSQPLAGGGNEQFF
V gene: TRBV7-8; D gene: TRBD2; clone size: few; J gene: TRBJ2-1; CDR3 DNA: TGTGCCAGCAGCGCGGGACTAGCGGACAATGAGCAGTTCTTC; CDR3 protein: CASSAGLADNEQFF
V gene: TRBV30; D gene: .; clone size: .; J gene: TRBJ1-3; CDR3 DNA: TGTGCCTGGAGTGTACTCTTGTCAGGGGCTGGAAACACCATATATTTT; CDR3 protein: CAWSVLLSGAGNTIYF
V gene: TRBV5-1; D gene: .; clone size: .; J gene: TRBJ1-6; CDR3 DNA: TGCGCCAGCAAAAAAGAGGACGGACGGCAATTCCCCTCACCCCTCCACTTT; CDR3 protein: CASKKEDGRQFPSPLHF
V gene: TRBV12-3/TRBV12-4; D gene: .; clone size: .; J gene: TRBJ2-1; CDR3 DNA: TGTGCCAGCAGTTTTCGCCTGAGCTCCTACAATGAGCAGTTCTTC; CDR3 protein: CASSFRLSSYNEQFF
V gene: TRBV5-1; D gene: TRBD1; clone size: few; J gene: TRBJ2-1; CDR3 DNA: TGCGCCAGCAGCTTGGAGGGGACAGGTTGGCACAATGAGCAGTTCTTC; CDR3 protein: CASSLEGTGWHNEQFF
V gene: TRBV5-1; D gene: .; clone size: .; J gene: TRBJ2-2; CDR3 DNA: TGCGCCAGCAGCTTGGTCGGGGTTTCCCCCGGGGAGCTGTTTTTT; CDR3 protein: CASSLVGVSPGELFF
V gene: TRBV4-3; D gene: .; clone size: .; J gene: TRBJ2-2; CDR3 DNA: TGCGCCAGCAGCCAAGATGAGGGCTCCAGGGAGCTGTTTTTT; CDR3 protein: CASSQDEGSRELFF
V gene: TRBV12-3/TRBV12-4; D gene: TRBD1; clone size: few; J gene: TRBJ1-2; CDR3 DNA: TGTGCCAGCAGTGCTCGGGGGGACAGGGGTTACGGCTACACCTTC; CDR3 protein: CASSARGDRGYGYTF
V gene: TRBV23-1; D gene: TRBD2; clone size: once; J gene: TRBJ2-5; CDR3 DNA: TGCGCCAGCAGTCCACCGGGACTAGCGGGGTTTCGGGAGACCCAGTACTTC; CDR3 protein: CASSPPGLAGFRETQYF
V gene: TRBV12-3/TRBV12-4; D gene: .; clone size: few; J gene: TRBJ1-6; CDR3 DNA: TGTGCCAGCAGTTTAGCTTTTAGAGAGAATTCACCCCTCCACTTT; CDR3 protein: CASSLAFRENSPLHF
V gene: TRBV7-2; D gene: TRBD1; clone size: .; J gene: TRBJ2-7; CDR3 DNA: TGTGCCAGCAGCTTCGGGACAGGGAACGAGCAGTACTTC; CDR3 protein: CASSFGTGNEQYF
V gene: TRBV20-1; D gene: .; clone size: few; J gene: TRBJ2-7; CDR3 DNA: TGCAGTGCTTGGGCGGGTGGGACCTACGAGCAGTACTTC; CDR3 protein: CSAWAGGTYEQYF
V gene: TRBV20-1; D gene: .; clone size: .; J gene: TRBJ1-1; CDR3 DNA: TGCAGTGCTAGAGGGGGAAGGAGGGGAAGGAGGAACACTGAAGCTTTCTTT; CDR3 protein: CSARGGRRGRRNTEAFF
V gene: TRBV28; D gene: .; clone size: many; J gene: TRBJ2-2; CDR3 DNA: TGTGCCAGCAGTTTAATTGGGGACACCGGGGAGCTGTTTTTT; CDR3 protein: CASSLIGDTGELFF
V gene: TRBV20-1; D gene: .; clone size: few; J gene: TRBJ2-5; CDR3 DNA: TGCAGTGCTACCCCCGGAGAGACCCAGTACTTC; CDR3 protein: CSATPGETQYF
V gene: TRBV12-3/TRBV12-4; D gene: .; clone size: few; J gene: TRBJ1-5; CDR3 DNA: TGTGCCAGCAGCATTTCAGGGGGCAATCAGCCCCAGCATTTT; CDR3 protein: CASSISGGNQPQHF
V gene: TRBV4-2; D gene: TRBD1; clone size: few; J gene: TRBJ1-5; CDR3 DNA: TGTGCCAGCAGCCACGTTACAGGGGCCCATCAGCCCCAGCATTTT; CDR3 protein: CASSHVTGAHQPQHF
V gene: TRBV4-2; D gene: .; clone size: .; J gene: TRBJ2-2; CDR3 DNA: TGTGCCAGCAGCCAAGTTCTCGCCACCGGGGAGCTGTTTTTT; CDR3 protein: CASSQVLATGELFF
V gene: TRBV4-1; D gene: TRBD2; clone size: few; J gene: TRBJ2-1; CDR3 DNA: TGCGCCAGCAGCCCCCAGGTAGCGGGGGCCACCTACAATGAGCAGTTCTTC; CDR3 protein: CASSPQVAGATYNEQFF
V gene: TRBV5-8; D gene: .; clone size: few; J gene: TRBJ2-5; CDR3 DNA: TGTGCCAGCAGCTCCCGGACAAGGACTTTCCAAGAGACCCAGTACTTC; CDR3 protein: CASSSRTRTFQETQYF
V gene: TRBV20-1; D gene: .; clone size: few; J gene: TRBJ1-1; CDR3 DNA: TGCAGTGCTAGAGAGGGGACGGCGAACACTGAAGCTTTCTTT; CDR3 protein: CSAREGTANTEAFF
V gene: TRBV12-3/TRBV12-4; D gene: .; clone size: many; J gene: TRBJ2-5; CDR3 DNA: TGTGCCAGCAGCCTAACGGGACGTGAGACCCAGTACTTC; CDR3 protein: CASSLTGRETQYF
V gene: TRBV5-8; D gene: .; clone size: .; J gene: TRBJ1-2; CDR3 DNA: TGTGCCAGCAGCCCACCCGGGTACACCTTC; CDR3 protein: CASSPPGYTF
V gene: TRBV6-5; D gene: TRBD2; clone size: .; J gene: TRBJ2-1; CDR3 DNA: TGTGCCAGCAGTTGGCCTAGCGGGGACAATGAGCAGTTCTTC; CDR3 protein: CASSWPSGDNEQFF
V gene: TRBV11-2; D gene: .; clone size: .; J gene: TRBJ2-1; CDR3 DNA: TGTGCCAGCAGCTTAGTACGCGGACCCAGTGAGCAGTTCTTC; CDR3 protein: CASSLVRGPSEQFF
V gene: TRBV5-1; D gene: TRBD1; clone size: many; J gene: TRBJ1-1; CDR3 DNA: TGCGCCAGCAGCCCGGGACAGGGGAAAAAGGCTTTCTTT; CDR3 protein: CASSPGQGKKAFF